This T cell receptor (beta chain) came from a study of cytomegalovirus exposure and HLA in healthy donors. V dropped 7 bases and J dropped 2 bases, with 17 bases sitting between them. In germline, CDR1 is SNHLY, CDR2 FYNNEI. This CDR3 has 15 residues. The protocol was immunoSEQ multiplex PCR, while the TCRdb copy is restricted to in-frame clones and leaves out a portion. The data show some 240,000 clones, roughly 91% seen once. A remark on this clone: No antigen is known for it.

Findings and caveats of the study: Clusters of TCRs from the first cohort tended to co-occur in the 120 or so validation repertoires (as a later analysis found). In vitro assays verified that three CMV-associated chains recognized CMV antigens specifically.

Sequencing was done on a sample of PBMCs. The V and J genes are TRBV2 and TRBJ2-5; TRBD1 is a possible D gene (6 bases). The origin of this receptor is a woman aged 18-35 years in good health and CMV-seropositive. CDR3 amino acids: CASTAQQGDQETQYF. The CDR3 DNA is TGTGCCAGCACCGCTCAACAGGGAGATCAAGAGACCCAGTACTTC.